The 18 T cell receptor beta chains presented below share a single source sample, sequenced in a study of cytomegalovirus exposure and HLA in healthy donors. PCR employed 60 Vbeta and 13 Jbeta primers. TCRdb's table, derived via immunoSEQ multiplex PCR, lists solely in-frame clones and lacks some. The sample has around 200,000 clones, 70% to 90% seen once; the top ten hold roughly 0.32%. Sequencing was performed on PBMCs. These receptors originate from a woman aged 25 to 45 in good health and CMV-seronegative.

V gene TRBV10-2 combines with J gene TRBJ2-3, with 8 positions matching TRBD1. Germline CDR1 reads WSHSY; CDR2 reads SAAADI. V dropped 0 bases and J dropped 5; count of bases not matched to a gene: 7. The CDR3 runs 16 residues. The CDR3 nucleotides are TGCGCCAGCAGTGAGTCTTGGCAGGGGGCCGGAGATACGCAGTATTTT. It specifies CASSESWQGAGDTQYF.

The rearrangement joins TRBV19 to TRBJ2-1; 10 bases line up with TRBD2. Germline values: CDR1 LNHDA, CDR2 SQIVND (reference sequence). CDR3 size: 14 residues. The V segment lost 4 bases and the J segment 7 bases; nucleotides outside the gene matches: 4. The CDR3: CASSTSGRLNEQFF. The CDR3 region has the DNA TGTGCCAGTAGTACTAGCGGGAGATTGAATGAGCAGTTCTTC.

The V and J genes are TRBV15 and TRBJ1-1; the D is unclear. V lost 0 bases and J 8 bases, leaving 10 bases between the germline ends. This CDR3 is 13 amino acids long. CDR1 and CDR2 (germline): LNHNV, YYDKDF (reference sequence). In nucleotides, the CDR3 is TGTGCCACCAGCAGAGATCTTGAGGGCGAAGCTTTCTTT. This codes for CATSRDLEGEAFF. Full variable domain (outside the CDR3, taken from reference TRBV15 and TRBJ1-1): DAMVIQNPRYQVTQFGKPVTLSCSQTLNHNVMYWYQQKSSQAPKLLFHYYDKDFNNEADTPDNFQSRRPNTSFCFLDIRSPGLGDTAMYLCATSRDLEGEAFFGQGTRLTVV.

The rearrangement links TRBV13 to TRBJ2-3, with TRBD2 matching over 8 bases. The germline V gene encodes CDR1 PRHDT and CDR2 FYEKMQ (reference sequence). The CDR3 length is 16 residues. Germline trimming cut 1 base from V and 1 base from J; bases unmatched to any gene: 4. CDR3 DNA: TGTGCCAGCAGCTTAGTTCCAGCGGGGGGCACAGATACGCAGTATTTT. Translation gives CASSLVPAGGTDTQYF.

The chain employs TRBV5-1 and TRBJ2-7, with D possibly matching TRBD1 (5 bases). In germline, CDR1 is SGHRS, CDR2 YFSETQ. The length of the CDR3 is 15 residues. V was shortened by 4 bases and J by 5 bases, with 19 bases between the two germline ends. CDR3 in DNA: TGCGCCAGCAGCCCCGCGCAGGGTTCTGTGGACGAGCAGTACTTC. Translation gives CASSPAQGSVDEQYF.

The rearrangement links TRBV28 to TRBJ1-1; possible D gene TRBD1, 5 bases. Germline CDR1 MDHEN, CDR2 SYDVKM. V lost 5 bases to trimming and J lost 1 base, with 14 bases between them. This CDR3 comprises 15 residues. CDR3 DNA sequence: TGTGCCAGCAGTGGGTGGGGGGAGGGGAACACTGAAGCTTTCTTT. It translates to CASSGWGEGNTEAFF.

The chain is built from TRBV28 and TRBJ1-5; 10 bases line up with TRBD1. J lost 7 bases, V lost 6 bases, and 6 bases had no gene match. Germline assignment: CDR1 MDHEN and CDR2 SYDVKM. The CDR3 consists of 14 residues. The CDR3 protein is CASSPTGGSQPQHF. The CDR3 bases are TGTGCCAGCAGCCCGACAGGGGGCAGCCAGCCCCAGCATTTT.

In DNA, the CDR3 is TGTGCCAGCTCTCTCCCCCAGGGGACCCAGTACTTC. The encoded protein is CASSLPQGTQYF. The chain joins TRBV7-9 to TRBJ2-5; tentative D call: TRBD1 (5 bases). This CDR3 region has 12 residues. Germline V gene lookup returns CDR1 SEHNR and CDR2 FQNEAQ (reference sequence). The V end lost 8 bases, the J end lost 7 bases, and 14 bases lay between the germline ends.

The chain carries TRBV28 and TRBJ1-1, with TRBD1 identical over 7 bases. The trim removed 3 bases at V and 8 bases at J, leaving 6 bases unmatched. The CDR3 totals 13 residues. Germline values: CDR1 MDHEN, CDR2 SYDVKM. Here the CDR3 DNA reads TGTGCCAGCAGTTTTGATAGGGGGCGAGAAGCTTTCTTT. Amino acids: CASSFDRGREAFF.

The sample holds a few counts of this clone. The gene calls are TRBV7-9 and TRBJ2-5; possible D gene TRBD2, 5 bases. Between the trimmed V and J ends, which lost 6 bases and 4 bases, there was a span of 18 bases. The CDR3 consists of 15 residues. Germline loops: CDR1 SEHNR, CDR2 FQNEAQ (reference sequence). The CDR3 protein is CASSSVQLVAETQYF. DNA for the CDR3: TGTGCCAGCAGTTCAGTCCAACTAGTAGCAGAGACCCAGTACTTC. Together with reference TRBV7-9 and TRBJ2-5, the CDR3 gives the full variable domain: DTGVSQNPRHKITKRGQNVTFRCDPISEHNRLYWYRQTLGQGPEFLTYFQNEAQLEKSRLLSDRFSAERPKGSFSTLEIQRTEQGDSAMYLCASSSVQLVAETQYFGPGTRLLVL.

The chain combines TRBV7-9 with TRBJ2-7; D not certain. The length of the CDR3 is 12 residues. Germline assignment: CDR1 SEHNR and CDR2 FQNEAQ (reference sequence). Trimming left V 6 bases short and J 8 bases short, with 14 bases between. The CDR3 nucleotides read TGTGCCAGCAGTCTTGAGAGGATAAAGCAGTACTTC. Residues: CASSLERIKQYF.

This clone came up a few times. The chain has TRBV6-5 and TRBJ1-1; 7 positions match TRBD1. The CDR3 totals 14 residues. Germline V gene data show CDR1 as MNHEY and CDR2 as SVGAGI. Unmatched junction bases numbered 9, after V lost 7 bases and J lost 4 bases. The CDR3 loop reads CASTKHDRATEAFF. CDR3 DNA sequence: TGTGCCAGCACCAAACACGACAGGGCCACTGAAGCTTTCTTT.

This chain links TRBV19 with TRBJ1-5; a possible D gene is TRBD1 (5 bases). CDR3 size: 12 residues. V was cut by 9 bases and J by 4 bases, with 10 bases left in between. CDR1 LNHDA and CDR2 SQIVND come from the germline V gene (reference sequence). This CDR3 reads CASMGLNQPQHF. CDR3 sequence (DNA): TGTGCCAGCATGGGGCTTAATCAGCCCCAGCATTTT.

The rearrangement links TRBV5-1 to TRBJ2-5; D is ambiguous. Looked up from germline, CDR1 is SGHRS and CDR2 is YFSETQ. The V end lost 0 bases, the J end lost 5 bases, and 8 bases lay between the germline ends. This CDR3 comprises 13 residues. This chain's CDR3 is CASSLAVEETQYF. For the CDR3, the DNA is TGCGCCAGCAGCTTGGCCGTAGAGGAGACCCAGTACTTC.

The genes are TRBV10-3 and TRBJ2-5, with 8 bases identical to TRBD2. V shed 7 bases, J shed 4 bases, and the junction held 11 bases outside the gene matches. The V gene's germline CDR1 is ENHRY and CDR2 SYGVKD. This CDR3 spans 15 amino acids. The DNA for the CDR3 is TGTGCCATCACCGCAACGGGGGGGGTCGCAGAGACCCAGTACTTC. Protein sequence: CAITATGGVAETQYF.

V gene TRBV27 combines with J gene TRBJ1-6; D unresolved. This CDR3 contains 15 residues. Per germline, CDR1 MNHEY and CDR2 SMNVEV (reference sequence). Trimming took 3 bases from V and 2 from J, leaving 8 bases between them. The CDR3 here is CASSLSGTYNSPLHF. In DNA form, the CDR3 reads TGTGCCAGCAGTTTGTCGGGGACCTATAATTCACCCCTCCACTTT.

V and J are TRBV7-9 and TRBJ2-7; weak D call: TRBD1 (6 bases). The CDR3 has 14 residues. Trimming left V 5 bases short and J 3 bases short, with 14 bases between. CDR1 and CDR2 (germline): SEHNR, FQNEAQ (reference sequence). CDR3 nucleotide sequence: TGTGCCAGCAGCCCACTAGAGGGGGTCTACGAGCAGTACTTC. It yields the protein CASSPLEGVYEQYF.

The chain joins TRBV6-5 to TRBJ2-1; 9 nucleotides align to TRBD2. CDR3 size: 12 residues. Germline lookup yields CDR1 MNHEY and CDR2 SVGAGI. With V trimmed by 5 bases and J by 12 bases, 5 bases remained unmatched. CDR3 sequence: CASSPASGTQFF. The DNA for the CDR3 is TGTGCCAGCAGTCCGGCTAGCGGGACGCAGTTCTTC.